The 17 T cell receptor beta chains listed next were all sequenced from one sample in a study of shared clonotypes between healthy human individuals. Only in-frame clones appear in the TCRdb table, and some are missing; sequencing was by immunoSEQ multiplex PCR. This table has about 820,000 clones, around 92% appearing once. CD45RO-negative, CCR7-selected cells formed the naive CD8 fraction, which excluded terminally differentiated effector memory CD45RA+ cells. Sequenced: naive CD8+ T cells sorted from blood. All receptors come from a man aged 25 to 40 in good health.

The chain links TRBV6-5 to TRBJ2-3; 9 bases are shared with TRBD1. The CDR3 length is 13 residues. V trimming: 10 bases; J trimming: 6 bases; junction bases outside the gene matches: 8. CDR1 is MNHEY, CDR2 SVGAGI, per germline. The CDR3 DNA reads as TGTGCCACCCTGACAGGGGGAGGGGATACGCAGTATTTT. It specifies CATLTGGGDTQYF.

The chain links TRBV10-3 to TRBJ1-1; D remains ambiguous. Per germline, CDR1 ENHRY and CDR2 SYGVKD. This CDR3 spans 11 amino acids. The germline V and J ends were trimmed by 1 base and 10 bases, with 7 bases remaining between them. In nucleotides, the CDR3 is TGTGCCATCAGTGAGTTGCGGGGAGCTTTCTTT. Its translation is CAISELRGAFF.

The chain is built from TRBV11-2 and TRBJ2-1; D is undetermined. V was clipped by 1 base and J by 4 bases, with 5 bases between them. The CDR3 sequence is 13 residues long. From germline, CDR1 is SGHAT and CDR2 FQNNGV. CDR3 bases: TGTGCCAGCAGCTTAGGTCAGTACAATGAGCAGTTCTTC. Amino acid sequence: CASSLGQYNEQFF. The entire variable domain, with the rest obtained from reference TRBV11-2 and TRBJ2-1, is as follows: EAGVAQSPRYKIIEKRQSVAFWCNPISGHATLYWYQQILGQGPKLLIQFQNNGVVDDSQLPKDRFSAERLKGVDSTLKIQPAKLEDSAVYLCASSLGQYNEQFFGPGTRLTVL.

V and J are TRBV2 and TRBJ2-7, with D tentatively TRBD1 or TRBD2 (5 bases each). V lost 6 bases, J lost 6 bases, and 18 bases lay in between. Germline CDR1 SNHLY, CDR2 FYNNEI. The CDR3 has 14 amino acids. The CDR3 sequence: CASRPVGFGGEQYF. The DNA of the CDR3 is TGTGCCAGCAGGCCGGTGGGATTTGGGGGCGAGCAGTACTTC.

The genes are TRBV28 and TRBJ2-2; 9 bases agree with TRBD2. V shed 5 bases and J 4 bases; nucleotides not matched to a gene: 11. CDR1 and CDR2 from the germline V gene are MDHEN and SYDVKM. The CDR3 spans 17 residues. The CDR3 DNA reads as TGTGCCAGCAGTCTTGGGACTAGCCGCCGTCCCACCGGGGAGCTGTTTTTT. It encodes CASSLGTSRRPTGELFF.

The V gene is TRBV29-1, the J gene TRBJ2-7; 8 bases map to TRBD2. CDR1 and CDR2 from the germline V gene are SQVTM and ANQGSEA. V shed 7 bases, J shed 2 bases, and the junction held 4 bases outside the gene matches. The CDR3 runs to 12 residues. The CDR3 bases are TGCAGCGCAAGCGGGGGCACCTACGAGCAGTACTTC. Amino acids: CSASGGTYEQYF.

The rearrangement joins TRBV29-1 to TRBJ2-5; D gene ambiguous. V lost 5 bases to trimming and J lost 2 bases, with 6 bases between them. The CDR3 has 11 residues. Germline V lookup: CDR1 SQVTM, CDR2 ANQGSEA. The CDR3 DNA reads TGCAGCGTTTCAGTTCAAGAGACCCAGTACTTC. Translation gives CSVSVQETQYF.

CDR3 sequence reads: CASSSSTRTVQETQYF. The DNA for the CDR3 is TGTGCCAGCAGTTCTTCTACCCGGACAGTCCAAGAGACCCAGTACTTC. J is TRBJ2-5 and V is TRBV2; a weak D match, TRBD1 (6 bases). The CDR3 totals 16 residues. Trimming pared 5 bases from V and 1 base from J, leaving 17 bases between. Germline loops: CDR1 SNHLY, CDR2 FYNNEI.

The V and J genes are TRBV30 and TRBJ1-1, with D possibly TRBD1 on 5 matching bases. V lost 6 bases and J lost 2, with 16 bases in between. The CDR3 covers 14 residues. Germline V gene data show CDR1 as GTSNPN and CDR2 as SVGIG (reference sequence). The CDR3 DNA follows: TGTGCCTGTTCCCCCGGGGGTAGTAACACTGAAGCTTTCTTT. Translated, it gives CACSPGGSNTEAFF.

The chain joins TRBV28 to TRBJ2-3; D is unclear. V shed 4 bases and J shed 3 bases, with 17 bases lying between them. The germline gives CDR1 MDHEN, CDR2 SYDVKM. The CDR3 is made up of 16 amino acids. CDR3 sequence (DNA): TGTGCCAGCAGTTCCCGGACGGATCCCCCGACAGATACGCAGTATTTT. It yields the protein CASSSRTDPPTDTQYF.

The CDR3, as DNA: TGTGCCAGCAGCTTCGGACTAGACGAGCAGTACTTC. This codes for CASSFGLDEQYF. V is TRBV7-9 and J is TRBJ2-7; 7 bases are a match to TRBD2. Unmatched junction bases numbered 1, after V lost 3 bases and J lost 5 bases. Germline assignment: CDR1 SEHNR and CDR2 FQNEAQ (reference sequence). CDR3 size: 12 residues.

This chain joins TRBV19 and TRBJ2-7; 8 bases are shared with TRBD2. The CDR3 runs to 14 residues. CDR1 and CDR2 (germline): LNHDA, SQIVND (reference sequence). J lost 3 bases, V lost 5 bases, and 6 bases had no gene match. CDR3 in DNA: TGTGCCAGTAGTGCCACTAGCGGAGACTACGAGCAGTACTTC. As protein: CASSATSGDYEQYF.

About this clone: Other DNA sequences in the same sample also yield this CDR3. This chain links TRBV10-3 with TRBJ2-7; D call uncertain. This CDR3 has 12 residues. Per the germline V gene, CDR1 is ENHRY and CDR2 is SYGVKD. V was clipped by 2 bases and J by 3 bases, with 5 bases between them. The CDR3 DNA reads TGTGCCATCAGTGAGGTAGGCTACGAGCAGTACTTC. Translated: CAISEVGYEQYF.

The chain carries TRBV6-5 and TRBJ2-1; a possible D gene is TRBD2 (6 bases). In germline, CDR1 is MNHEY, CDR2 SVGAGI. The CDR3 extends over 13 amino acids. V was pared by 2 bases and J by 5 bases, with 7 bases between. The CDR3 loop reads CASSYPGDNEQFF. The CDR3 bases are TGTGCCAGCAGTTACCCGGGAGACAATGAGCAGTTCTTC.

V usage is TRBV27 and J usage is TRBJ2-5, with 7 bases aligning to TRBD1. This CDR3 comprises 16 residues. Germline V gene data show CDR1 as MNHEY and CDR2 as SMNVEV (reference sequence). V lost 6 bases, J lost 5 bases, and 15 bases stayed unmatched. CDR3 sequence: CASSPATGLVRETQYF. CDR3 coding DNA: TGTGCCAGCAGCCCCGCGACAGGGTTGGTCAGGGAGACCCAGTACTTC.

V is TRBV7-6 and J is TRBJ1-2; TRBD1 aligns across 8 bases. Trimming cost V 11 bases and J 8 bases; bases outside gene matches: 7. Germline CDR1 and CDR2: SGHVS and FNYEAQ. The CDR3 has 11 amino acids. The CDR3 DNA is TGTGCCGGACGGACAGGGAGAGGCTACACCTTC. Translation: CAGRTGRGYTF.

As for this clone: The same CDR3 can be traced to other DNA sequences in this sample. The chain recombines TRBV19 with TRBJ2-2; TRBD1 aligns across 9 bases. The CDR3 is made up of 12 amino acids. In germline, CDR1 is LNHDA, CDR2 SQIVND (reference sequence). The trim removed 10 bases at V and 6 bases at J, leaving 3 bases unmatched. The DNA for the CDR3 is TGTGCCACTAGACAGGGGGCCGGGGAGCTGTTTTTT. Its translation is CATRQGAGELFF.